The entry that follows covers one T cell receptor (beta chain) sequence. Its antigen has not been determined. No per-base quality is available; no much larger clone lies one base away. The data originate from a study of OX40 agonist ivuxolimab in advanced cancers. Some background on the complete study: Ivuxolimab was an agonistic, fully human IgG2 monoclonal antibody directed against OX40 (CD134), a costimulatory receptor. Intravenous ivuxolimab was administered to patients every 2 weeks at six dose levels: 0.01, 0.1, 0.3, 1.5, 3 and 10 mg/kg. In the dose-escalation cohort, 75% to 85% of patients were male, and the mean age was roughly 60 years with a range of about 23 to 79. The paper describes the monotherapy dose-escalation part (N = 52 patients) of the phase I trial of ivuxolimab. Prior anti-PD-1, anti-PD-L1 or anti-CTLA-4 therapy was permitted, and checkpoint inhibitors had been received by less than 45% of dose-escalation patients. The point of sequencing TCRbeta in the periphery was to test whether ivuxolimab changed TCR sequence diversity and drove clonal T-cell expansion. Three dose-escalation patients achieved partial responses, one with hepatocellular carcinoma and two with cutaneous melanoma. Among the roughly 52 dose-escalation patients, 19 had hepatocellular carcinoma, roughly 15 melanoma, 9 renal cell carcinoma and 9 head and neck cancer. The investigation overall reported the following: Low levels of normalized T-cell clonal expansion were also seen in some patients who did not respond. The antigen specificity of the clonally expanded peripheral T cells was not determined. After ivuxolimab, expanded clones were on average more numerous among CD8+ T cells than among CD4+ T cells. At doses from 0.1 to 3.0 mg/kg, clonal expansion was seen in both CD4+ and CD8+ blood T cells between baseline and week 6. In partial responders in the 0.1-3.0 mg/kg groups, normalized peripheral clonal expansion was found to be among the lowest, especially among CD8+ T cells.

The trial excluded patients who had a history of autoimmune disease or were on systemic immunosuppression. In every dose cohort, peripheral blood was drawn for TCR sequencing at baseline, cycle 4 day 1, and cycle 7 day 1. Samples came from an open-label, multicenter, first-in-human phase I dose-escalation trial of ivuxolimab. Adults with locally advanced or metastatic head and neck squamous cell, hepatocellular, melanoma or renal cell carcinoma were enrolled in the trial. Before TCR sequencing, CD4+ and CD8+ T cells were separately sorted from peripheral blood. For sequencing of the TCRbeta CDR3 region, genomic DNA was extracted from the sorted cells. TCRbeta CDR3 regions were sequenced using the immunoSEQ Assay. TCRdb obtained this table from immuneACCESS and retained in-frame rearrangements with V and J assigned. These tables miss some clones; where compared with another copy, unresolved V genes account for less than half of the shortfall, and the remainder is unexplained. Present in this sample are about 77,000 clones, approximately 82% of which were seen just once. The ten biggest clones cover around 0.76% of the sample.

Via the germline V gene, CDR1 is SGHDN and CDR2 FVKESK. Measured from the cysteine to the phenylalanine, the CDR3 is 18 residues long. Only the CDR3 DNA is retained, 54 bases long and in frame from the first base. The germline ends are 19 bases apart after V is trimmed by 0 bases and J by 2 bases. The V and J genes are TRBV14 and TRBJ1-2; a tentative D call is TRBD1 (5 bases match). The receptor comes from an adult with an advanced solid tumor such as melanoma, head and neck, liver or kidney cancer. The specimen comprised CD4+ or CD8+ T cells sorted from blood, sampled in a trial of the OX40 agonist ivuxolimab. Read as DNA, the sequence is TGTGCCAGCAGCCAAGAAGGGCCATCATGGGGCGTAAACTATGGCTACACCTTC. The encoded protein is CASSQEGPSWGVNYGYTF.